The 32 T cell receptor beta chains given below trace back to one sample, sequenced in a study of a mutant IDH1 vaccine in newly diagnosed glioma. Time point here: week 35, safety follow-up. With topical imiquimod, each dose of the vaccine consisted of 300 ug of mutant IDH1 20-mer peptide. This table comes from immunoSEQ multiplex PCR, and its TCRdb copy is limited to in-frame clones, with some not included. Here the sample spans 35,000 to 45,000 clones, roughly 80% being singletons. For these receptors, no antigen is known. The source material was PBMCs, sampled from a glioma patient whose treatment included an IDH1 peptide vaccine. The origin of the receptors is a woman in her fifties or sixties with glioma.

The chain links TRBV2 to TRBJ2-4, with D possibly TRBD1 on 6 matching bases. V was trimmed by 7 bases and J by 3 bases, leaving 10 bases between them. The germline gives CDR1 SNHLY, CDR2 FYNNEI. This CDR3 spans 13 amino acids. CDR3 sequence (DNA): TGTGCCAGCAACAGGGATAACAAAAACATTCAGTACTTC. It codes for CASNRDNKNIQYF.

The chain couples TRBV4-1 to TRBJ2-5; D may be TRBD2 (6 bases). The V and J ends lost 1 base and 5 bases respectively, with 14 bases between them. Germline V gives CDR1 MGHRA, CDR2 YSYEKL. The length of the CDR3 is 15 residues. CDR3 in DNA: TGCGCCAGCAGCCAAGTTGCGGGGTCTGCGGAGACCCAGTACTTC. The encoded protein is CASSQVAGSAETQYF.

This clone was observed a few times. The chain recombines TRBV30 with TRBJ2-7; the D is unclear. This CDR3 is 12 amino acids long. Trimming took off 6 bases at V and 0 bases at J, with 9 bases between the two ends. Germline values: CDR1 GTSNPN, CDR2 SVGIG (reference sequence). The DNA for the CDR3 is TGTGCCTGCCTCCACCCCTCCTACGAGCAGTACTTC. This translates into CACLHPSYEQYF. The whole variable domain, remainder taken from reference TRBV30 and TRBJ2-7, is SQTIHQWPATLVQPVGSPLSLECTVEGTSNPNLYWYRQAAGRGLQLLFYSVGIGQISSEVPQNLSASRPQDRQFILSSKKLLLSDSGFYLCACLHPSYEQYFGPGTRLTVT.

In this sample, this clone turned up once. The chain recombines TRBV28 with TRBJ1-4, with D possibly matching TRBD1 (5 bases). Germline assignment: CDR1 MDHEN and CDR2 SYDVKM. Between the trimmed V and J ends, which lost 7 bases and 3 bases, there was a span of 9 bases. The CDR3 totals 13 residues. Here the CDR3 DNA reads TGTGCCAGCACGGGGGGGTCTAATGAAAAACTGTTTTTT. Translation: CASTGGSNEKLFF.

This clone was detected only a few times. The chain uses TRBV7-9 and TRBJ2-7; D may be TRBD1 or TRBD2 (5 bases each). V shed 5 bases and J shed 1 base, with 9 bases lying between them. In germline, CDR1 is SEHNR, CDR2 FQNEAQ (reference sequence). The CDR3 is 13 amino acids. The CDR3 here is CASSEGLSYEQYF. The DNA for the CDR3 is TGTGCCAGCAGCGAGGGGCTTTCCTACGAGCAGTACTTC.

This clone was detected only a few times. This chain uses TRBV9 with TRBJ1-4; D gene uncertain. V gave up 0 bases and J gave up 0 bases, with 6 bases separating them. This CDR3 is built from 15 residues. Per germline, CDR1 SGDLS and CDR2 YYNGEE. In DNA, the CDR3 is TGTGCCAGCAGCGTAGGTCCTGCAACTAATGAAAAACTGTTTTTT. Translation: CASSVGPATNEKLFF.

The chain combines TRBV4-2 with TRBJ2-2; no reliable D call. This CDR3 region has 15 residues. Per the germline V gene, CDR1 is LGHNA and CDR2 is YNFKEQ. Trimming removed 0 bases at V and 8 bases at J, with 13 bases between. The CDR3 is CASSQDVFVGGELFF. CDR3 DNA: TGTGCCAGCAGCCAAGATGTTTTTGTAGGGGGGGAGCTGTTTTTT.

This rearrangement joins TRBV16 to TRBJ2-7, with TRBD1 matching over 7 bases. Trimming at V came to 4 bases and at J to 5 bases, leaving 11 bases not matched to a gene. This CDR3 has 15 residues. The germline gives CDR1 KGHSY, CDR2 FQNENV. The CDR3 region has the DNA TGTGCCAGCAGCCTCAGCACAGGGGTGTTGGACGAGCAGTACTTC. It translates to CASSLSTGVLDEQYF.

The chain has TRBV7-2 and TRBJ1-2; possibly TRBD1 for D (5 bases). CDR1 is SGHTA and CDR2 is FQGNSA in the germline V gene. V lost 1 base to trimming and J lost 2 bases, with 14 bases between them. The CDR3 is 16 amino acids. CDR3 sequence: CASSLDRAGTNYGYTF. CDR3 nucleotides: TGTGCCAGCAGCTTAGATAGGGCAGGGACCAACTATGGCTACACCTTC.

V and J are TRBV19 and TRBJ1-1; TRBD1 matches at 7 bases. Losses at the gene ends were 5 bases for V and 0 bases for J; bases not matched to a gene: 9. This CDR3 region has 16 residues. The germline V gene has CDR1 LNHDA and CDR2 SQIVND (reference sequence). CDR3 bases: TGTGCCAGTAGTCAATATCAGACAGGGATGAACACTGAAGCTTTCTTT. It is translated as CASSQYQTGMNTEAFF.

This chain uses TRBV7-2 with TRBJ2-3, with D possibly matching TRBD2 (6 bases). The V end lost 1 base, the J end lost 5 bases, and 16 bases lay between the germline ends. This CDR3 is 16 amino acids long. Germline loops: CDR1 SGHTA, CDR2 FQGNSA. CDR3 in amino acids: CASSLEGLSFEDTQYF. DNA of the CDR3: TGTGCCAGCAGCTTAGAGGGACTGTCGTTCGAAGATACGCAGTATTTT. Supplemented by reference TRBV7-2 and TRBJ2-3, the full variable domain reads GAGVSQSPSNKVTEKGKDVELRCDPISGHTALYWYRQSLGQGLEFLIYFQGNSAPDKSGLPSDRFSAERTGGSVSTLTIQRTQQEDSAVYLCASSLEGLSFEDTQYFGPGTRLTVL.

This clone occurred a few times. J is TRBJ1-1 and V is TRBV11-3; D is unclear. The CDR3 sequence is 13 residues long. V was cut by 3 bases and J by 3 bases, with 8 bases left in between. In germline, CDR1 is SGHNT, CDR2 YENEEA. The CDR3 bases are TGTGCCAGCAGCTTCAGGAGGGACACTGAAGCTTTCTTT. Its translation: CASSFRRDTEAFF.

This clone was observed a handful of times. The rearrangement joins TRBV6-1 to TRBJ1-6; D remains ambiguous. CDR3 size: 14 residues. The germline V gene encodes CDR1 MNHNS and CDR2 SASEGT. V was cut by 3 bases and J by 9 bases, with 12 bases left in between. The CDR3 region has the DNA TGTGCCAGCAGTGAGGGCCCGGCGGGTTCACCCCTCCACTTT. This codes for CASSEGPAGSPLHF.

The rearrangement joins TRBV5-6 to TRBJ2-1; TRBD2 is a possible D gene (5 bases). V lost 0 bases and J 5 bases, leaving 18 bases between the germline ends. The CDR3 contains 17 residues. Germline values: CDR1 SGHDT, CDR2 YYEEEE. The CDR3 bases are TGTGCCAGCAGCTTGGGACGGGATTGGGCTCTACACAATGAGCAGTTCTTC. This sequence encodes CASSLGRDWALHNEQFF.

Within the sample, this clone is medium-sized. The chain recombines TRBV13 with TRBJ1-2; possible D gene TRBD1, 6 bases. V was shortened by 3 bases and J by 7 bases, with 12 bases between the two germline ends. Germline V gene lookup returns CDR1 PRHDT and CDR2 FYEKMQ (reference sequence). The CDR3 is 13 amino acids. CDR3 sequence (DNA): TGTGCCAGCAGCTTCGGAACAGGGTCTGGCTACACCTTC. Translation: CASSFGTGSGYTF.

V usage is TRBV6-6 and J usage is TRBJ1-2; 8 bases are shared with TRBD1. Germline CDR1 reads MNHNY; CDR2 reads SVGAGI (reference sequence). V lost 0 bases to trimming and J lost 8 bases; unmatched junction nucleotides: 8. The CDR3 has 15 residues. The CDR3 region is CASSYSTLTGDGYTF. In nucleotides, the CDR3 is TGTGCCAGCAGTTACTCGACCTTGACAGGGGACGGCTACACCTTC.

The CDR3 here is CASSDEAYGYTF. For the CDR3, the DNA is TGTGCCAGCAGTGACGAGGCCTATGGCTACACCTTC. V gene TRBV2 combines with J gene TRBJ1-2; D unclear. V dropped 3 bases and J dropped 4 bases, with 6 bases sitting between them. There are 12 residues in the CDR3. Germline V lookup: CDR1 SNHLY, CDR2 FYNNEI.

The chain couples TRBV13 to TRBJ1-2, with a tentative D call TRBD1 (5 bases). The germline V gene has CDR1 PRHDT and CDR2 FYEKMQ (reference sequence). Trimming removed 1 base at V and 7 bases at J, with 7 bases between. The CDR3 is 12 residues long. The CDR3 coding sequence is TGTGCCAGCAGCTTAGCGGGGGGTGGCTACACCTTC. This sequence encodes CASSLAGGGYTF. Full variable domain (rest looked up from reference TRBV13 and TRBJ1-2): AAGVIQSPRHLIKEKRETATLKCYPIPRHDTVYWYQQGPGQDPQFLISFYEKMQSDKGSIPDRFSAQQFSDYHSELNMSSLELGDSALYFCASSLAGGGYTFGSGTRLTVV.

This chain links TRBV5-4 with TRBJ1-5; 10 nucleotides line up with TRBD1. The junction had 8 bases not matched to a gene; V was cut back by 7 bases and J by 4 bases. The CDR3 extends over 15 amino acids. Per the germline V gene, CDR1 is SGHNT and CDR2 is YYREEE (reference sequence). The CDR3 region is CASSMTGGGNQPQHF. Written as DNA, the CDR3 is TGTGCCAGCTCCATGACAGGGGGCGGGAATCAGCCCCAGCATTTT.

The chain uses TRBV6-5 and TRBJ2-5; 13 nucleotides align to TRBD2. Trimming cost V 0 bases and J 5 bases; bases outside gene matches: 0. The CDR3 is 15 amino acids. Germline CDR1 and CDR2: MNHEY and SVGAGI. CDR3 protein: CASSYSLAGGETQYF. The CDR3 coding sequence is TGTGCCAGCAGTTACTCACTAGCGGGGGGGGAGACCCAGTACTTC.

The chain carries TRBV9 and TRBJ1-2, with 11 bases aligning to TRBD1. The germline V gene has CDR1 SGDLS and CDR2 YYNGEE. Trimming took 3 bases from V and 3 from J; bases not matched to a gene: 7. This CDR3 region has 16 residues. The CDR3 is CASSEHPGQGDYGYTF. The CDR3 DNA reads as TGTGCCAGCAGCGAACATCCGGGACAGGGGGACTATGGCTACACCTTC. The variable domain in full, with the rest retrieved from reference TRBV9 and TRBJ1-2, is DSGVTQTPKHLITATGQRVTLRCSPRSGDLSVYWYQQSLDQGLQFLIQYYNGEERAKGNILERFSAQQFPDLHSELNLSSLELGDSALYFCASSEHPGQGDYGYTFGSGTRLTVV.

By sample fraction, this clone is medium-sized. The chain joins TRBV19 to TRBJ1-5; 7 nucleotides agree with TRBD1. CDR1 and CDR2 from the germline V gene are LNHDA and SQIVND (reference sequence). The CDR3 spans 17 residues. Trimming removed 7 bases from V and 5 bases from J; junction bases left unmatched: 17. The DNA of the CDR3 is TGTGCCAGTACCCCCACCCGGAGACAGGGTGGGGATCAGCCCCAGCATTTT. It translates to CASTPTRRQGGDQPQHF.

The chain couples TRBV9 to TRBJ2-1; 11 bases agree with TRBD1. V dropped 2 bases and J dropped 6; count of bases not matched to a gene: 1. CDR1 SGDLS and CDR2 YYNGEE come from the germline V gene. The CDR3 is 14 amino acids. CDR3 sequence (DNA): TGTGCCAGCAGCGTGGGGACAGGGGGCAATGAGCAGTTCTTC. Protein product: CASSVGTGGNEQFF.

This clone has more than one count but fewer than ten. The chain couples TRBV27 to TRBJ1-2, with D uncertain. Germline loops: CDR1 MNHEY, CDR2 SMNVEV (reference sequence). The CDR3 runs to 14 residues. V lost 8 bases to trimming and J lost 0 bases, with 13 bases between them. CDR3 bases: TGTGCCAGCGGGATGGACCCAACTAACTATGGCTACACCTTC. This codes for CASGMDPTNYGYTF.

V usage is TRBV10-3 and J usage is TRBJ2-7, with D tentatively TRBD1 (5 bases). The CDR3 runs to 12 residues. V gave up 4 bases and J gave up 6 bases, with 10 bases separating them. Germline CDR1 and CDR2: ENHRY and SYGVKD. The CDR3 protein is CAISGQGSEQYF. DNA for the CDR3: TGTGCCATCAGTGGGCAGGGCTCCGAGCAGTACTTC.

This clone was detected only a few times. The V gene is TRBV18, the J gene TRBJ1-6; tentative D call: TRBD1 (6 bases). Trimming removed 0 bases at V and 3 bases at J, with 9 bases between. The germline CDR1 and CDR2 sequences are KGHSH and LQKENI. The CDR3 is 16 residues long. In nucleotides, the CDR3 is TGTGCCAGCTCACCACCGAGCAGGGGCTATAATTCACCCCTCCACTTT. Amino acids: CASSPPSRGYNSPLHF.

This clone occurred once. This sequence joins TRBV2 and TRBJ1-3, with D perhaps TRBD1 (6 bases). Germline V gives CDR1 SNHLY, CDR2 FYNNEI. The V end lost 7 bases, the J end lost 0 bases, and 19 bases lay between the germline ends. The CDR3 covers 17 residues. In DNA form, the CDR3 reads TGTGCCAGCACGGGGGCAGGCCGGAGAAGCTCTGGAAACACCATATATTTT. As protein: CASTGAGRRSSGNTIYF.

This chain links TRBV9 with TRBJ1-1; 10 bases agree with TRBD1. CDR1 and CDR2 (germline): SGDLS, YYNGEE. The CDR3 is 14 residues long. The junction had 10 bases not matched to a gene; V was cut back by 3 bases and J by 11 bases. CDR3 in DNA: TGTGCCAGCAGCGCGATCCAGACAGGGGGCAAGGCTTTCTTT. Its translation is CASSAIQTGGKAFF.

V gene TRBV5-5 combines with J gene TRBJ1-1; TRBD1 is a possible D gene (6 bases). V lost 3 bases, J lost 0 bases, and 12 bases lay in between. Germline V lookup: CDR1 SGHKS, CDR2 YYEKEE (reference sequence). The CDR3 extends over 15 amino acids. CDR3 in amino acids: CASSSRTALNTEAFF. The CDR3 DNA sequence: TGTGCCAGCAGCTCGAGGACAGCATTGAACACTGAAGCTTTCTTT.

This chain uses TRBV29-1 with TRBJ1-1, with no clear D. The CDR3 is 13 amino acids. The V end lost 4 bases, the J end lost 8 bases, and 17 bases lay between the germline ends. Germline V gives CDR1 SQVTM, CDR2 ANQGSEA. This CDR3 reads CSVAHVGPAEAFF. In DNA, the CDR3 is TGCAGCGTTGCTCATGTGGGCCCGGCCGAAGCTTTCTTT.

V and J are TRBV9 and TRBJ1-1; 8 bases align to TRBD1. This CDR3 contains 16 residues. Germline CDR1 is SGDLS and CDR2 is YYNGEE. The junction had 10 bases not matched to a gene; V was cut back by 4 bases and J by 2 bases. Here the CDR3 reads CASSIPVTGVNTEAFF. CDR3 sequence (DNA): TGTGCCAGCAGCATCCCCGTGACAGGGGTAAACACTGAAGCTTTCTTT.

The J gene is TRBJ1-1, the V gene TRBV5-1; D may be TRBD1 (5 bases). From germline, CDR1 is SGHRS and CDR2 YFSETQ. CDR3 length: 16 residues. V gave up 4 bases and J gave up 1 base, with 17 bases separating them. CDR3 sequence (DNA): TGCGCCAGCAGCGGAGTGGGGGGAGGAGGGAACACTGAAGCTTTCTTT. Translation gives CASSGVGGGGNTEAFF.